The 29 T cell receptor beta chains below come from one sample, sequenced in a study of T cells in Graves' hyperthyroidism and ophthalmopathy. Amplification yielded TCR beta CDR3 regions, with RNA transcripts as the source. HTBI primers drove first-round RT-PCR of the TCR CDR3. TCRdb re-derived calls from the multiplex PCR reads in MiXCR, one entry per CDR3 protein. The table includes fewer than 450,000 distinct CDR3 sequences, about 18% detected once. Sequenced input: blood. These receptors were taken from a woman younger than 45 with Graves' hyperthyroidism that later progressed to Graves' ophthalmopathy.

A few counts support this clonotype. This chain connects TRBV19 to TRBJ2-3; D perhaps matches TRBD1 (6 bases). Germline V gives CDR1 LNHDA, CDR2 SQIVND (reference sequence). The CDR3 is 14 amino acids. Trimming pared 2 bases from V and 3 bases from J, leaving 9 bases between. CDR3 DNA sequence: TGTGCCAGTAGTATACAAGGACAGACAGATACGCAGTATTTT. Translation gives CASSIQGQTDTQYF.

At least ten counts were recorded for this clonotype. The chain has TRBV28 and TRBJ2-5; D is unresolved. V was shortened by 2 bases and J by 5 bases, with 6 bases between the two germline ends. The CDR3 has 12 residues. Looked up from germline, CDR1 is MDHEN and CDR2 is SYDVKM. The CDR3 nucleotides read TGTGCCAGCAGTTTAAGGGTTGAGACCCAGTACTTC. Translation gives CASSLRVETQYF.

This clonotype was seen a single time. The chain joins TRBV2 to TRBJ2-1; D is perhaps TRBD2 (5 bases). Germline V gives CDR1 SNHLY, CDR2 FYNNEI. The CDR3 totals 15 residues. V lost 5 bases to trimming and J lost 3 bases, with 14 bases between them. CDR3 DNA: TGTGCCAGCAGTTTAGTCGTCGGACTCTACAATGAGCAGTTCTTC. Translated: CASSLVVGLYNEQFF.

This clonotype was counted at least ten times. V gene TRBV27 combines with J gene TRBJ2-6, with D uncertain. CDR1 is MNHEY, CDR2 SMNVEV, per germline (reference sequence). The CDR3 has 15 amino acids. V was cut by 5 bases and J by 4 bases, with 12 bases left in between. The CDR3 reads CASSRSPLGANVLTF. For the CDR3, the DNA is TGTGCCAGCAGTCGCTCCCCCCTCGGGGCCAACGTCCTGACTTTC.

The rearrangement uses TRBV19 and TRBJ2-2; TRBD1 matches at 7 bases. J was trimmed by 4 bases and V by 6 bases; bases with no gene match: 11. The CDR3 contains 16 residues. Germline values: CDR1 LNHDA, CDR2 SQIVND (reference sequence). The CDR3, as DNA: TGTGCCAGTAGACTCGAACCGACAGGGTCCACCGGGGAGCTGTTTTTT. Amino acid sequence: CASRLEPTGSTGELFF. Complete variable domain (other parts from reference TRBV19 and TRBJ2-2): DGGITQSPKYLFRKEGQNVTLSCEQNLNHDAMYWYRQDPGQGLRLIYYSQIVNDFQKGDIAEGYSVSREKKESFPLTVTSAQKNPTAFYLCASRLEPTGSTGELFFGEGSRLTVL.

This clonotype showed up many times. This chain uses TRBV12-3 or TRBV12-4 with TRBJ2-3; 11 nucleotides line up with TRBD2. This CDR3 is 17 amino acids long. After removal of 5 bases from V and 4 bases from J, the junction contained 11 bases not matched to a gene. The CDR3: CASSPYPTSGVADTQYF. CDR3 coding DNA: TGTGCCAGCAGTCCCTATCCGACTAGCGGGGTTGCAGATACGCAGTATTTT.

This clonotype occurred many times. This rearrangement joins TRBV6-6 to TRBJ2-5, with TRBD2 identical over 12 bases. After removal of 2 bases from V and 5 bases from J, the junction contained 6 bases not matched to a gene. CDR1 is MNHNY and CDR2 is SVGAGI in the germline V gene (reference sequence). The length of the CDR3 is 16 residues. The CDR3 region has the DNA TGTGCCAGCAGTTACGGTCTAGCGGGAGGGGTGGAGACCCAGTACTTC. Translating it yields CASSYGLAGGVETQYF.

The sample holds one count of this clonotype. This sequence may be a read error, since a much larger clone differs from it by one base. The chain carries TRBV20-1 and TRBJ2-3; 9 bases agree with TRBD2. The CDR3 is 14 amino acids. Per the germline V gene, CDR1 is DFQATT and CDR2 is SNEGSKA (reference sequence). The CDR3 spells CSALTSGYTDTEYF. The CDR3 nucleotides are TGCAGTGCTTTGACTAGCGGATACACAGATACGGAGTATTTT.

There are many counts of this clonotype. J is TRBJ1-6 and V is TRBV30; 8 bases are shared with TRBD1. CDR1 GTSNPN and CDR2 SVGIG come from the germline V gene (reference sequence). J was trimmed by 8 bases and V by 4 bases; bases with no gene match: 4. The CDR3 has 13 amino acids. Here the CDR3 reads CAWTEQGDSPLHF. Here the CDR3 DNA reads TGTGCCTGGACTGAACAGGGGGATTCACCCCTCCACTTT. Together with reference TRBV30 and TRBJ1-6, the CDR3 gives the full variable domain: SQTIHQWPATLVQPVGSPLSLECTVEGTSNPNLYWYRQAAGRGLQLLFYSVGIGQISSEVPQNLSASRPQDRQFILSSKKLLLSDSGFYLCAWTEQGDSPLHFGNGTRLTVT.

This clonotype showed up many times. The rearrangement links TRBV20-1 to TRBJ1-1, with TRBD1 as a possible D gene (5 bases). The germline CDR1 and CDR2 sequences are DFQATT and SNEGSKA (reference sequence). Trimming pared 3 bases from V and 1 base from J, leaving 12 bases between. CDR3 length: 14 amino acids. The CDR3 reads CSARGGGENTEAFF. CDR3 in DNA: TGCAGTGCTAGGGGGGGGGGAGAGAACACTGAAGCTTTCTTT.

This clonotype was detected ten times or more. The rearrangement links TRBV28 to TRBJ2-3, with TRBD2 matching over 8 bases. Germline V gene lookup returns CDR1 MDHEN and CDR2 SYDVKM. J gave up 5 bases and V 5 bases, and 15 bases lay outside the gene matches. This CDR3 is 17 amino acids long. In DNA form, the CDR3 reads TGTGCCAGCAGTAGAACCATAGCGGGGAAGGCCGAAGATACGCAGTATTTT. Protein sequence: CASSRTIAGKAEDTQYF. The full variable domain, in which reference TRBV28 and TRBJ2-3 provide the parts outside the CDR3, is DVKVTQSSRYLVKRTGEKVFLECVQDMDHENMFWYRQDPGLGLRLIYFSYDVKMKEKGDIPEGYSVSREKKERFSLILESASTNQTSMYLCASSRTIAGKAEDTQYFGPGTRLTVL.

There are many counts of this clonotype. CDR3 protein: CASSYAGPTEAFF. The CDR3, as DNA: TGTGCCAGCAGTTACGCAGGGCCCACTGAAGCTTTCTTT. This chain uses TRBV28 with TRBJ1-1; perhaps TRBD1 as D (5 bases). This CDR3 region has 13 residues. Germline values: CDR1 MDHEN, CDR2 SYDVKM. V dropped 4 bases and J dropped 4 bases, with 10 bases sitting between them.

This clonotype was recorded at least ten times. The chain uses TRBV29-1 and TRBJ2-7; the D gene is possibly TRBD2 (7 bases). V was trimmed by 4 bases and J by 9 bases, leaving 16 bases between them. The length of the CDR3 is 12 residues. Germline lookup yields CDR1 SQVTM and CDR2 ANQGSEA. In DNA form, the CDR3 reads TGCAGCGTTGTACAGGGAGGGTCTGGGCAGTACTTC. Encoded protein: CSVVQGGSGQYF.

This clonotype has just a few counts. The V and J genes are TRBV25-1 and TRBJ2-5, with 8 bases identical to TRBD1. V was clipped by 3 bases and J by 4 bases; unmatched bases: 4. From germline, CDR1 is MGHDK and CDR2 SYGVNS. The CDR3 loop spans 14 amino acids. The CDR3 DNA follows: TGTGCCAGCAGTGAGCAGGGGGCTTCAGAGACCCAGTACTTC. Translation: CASSEQGASETQYF.

This clonotype was recorded a few times. The genes are TRBV29-1 and TRBJ1-5; D unresolved. This CDR3 spans 14 amino acids. The germline V gene has CDR1 SQVTM and CDR2 ANQGSEA. V lost 2 bases, J lost 7 bases, and 15 bases lay in between. The CDR3 spells CSVEHGQAGQPQHF. The CDR3 DNA is TGCAGCGTTGAACACGGCCAGGCAGGCCAGCCCCAGCATTTT.

This clonotype was detected many times. V usage is TRBV3-1 and J usage is TRBJ1-5; D ambiguous. This CDR3 region has 16 residues. Trimming left V 0 bases short and J 0 bases short, with 9 bases between. Germline CDR1 LGHDT, CDR2 YNNKEL (reference sequence). The CDR3 region is CASSQDIVSSNQPQHF. CDR3 DNA: TGTGCCAGCAGCCAAGATATCGTGAGTAGCAATCAGCCCCAGCATTTT.

The chain joins TRBV19 to TRBJ2-3; the D gene is possibly TRBD1 (5 bases). V was shortened by 8 bases and J by 2 bases, with 14 bases between the two germline ends. CDR3 length: 14 residues. Per germline, CDR1 LNHDA and CDR2 SQIVND (reference sequence). CDR3 sequence: CASRTTENTDTQYF. DNA for the CDR3: TGTGCCAGTCGGACGACAGAAAACACAGATACGCAGTATTTT.

This clonotype showed up just a few times. The chain joins TRBV6-5 to TRBJ1-3; no clear D gene. V was pared by 2 bases and J by 4 bases, with 12 bases between. The CDR3 runs to 15 residues. Germline V CDR1 and CDR2: MNHEY, SVGAGI. The DNA of the CDR3 is TGTGCCAGCAGTTACCCGGGGAAAGAGGGAAACACCATATATTTT. This sequence encodes CASSYPGKEGNTIYF.

Ten or more counts support this clonotype. This chain uses TRBV12-3 or TRBV12-4 with TRBJ1-5, with D unresolved. V was shortened by 0 bases and J by 4 bases, with 10 bases between the two germline ends. This CDR3 region has 15 residues. In nucleotides, the CDR3 is TGTGCCAGCAGTTTAGCGGCCCTGGGGAATCAGCCCCAGCATTTT. It yields the protein CASSLAALGNQPQHF.

This clonotype was seen only a few times. The rearrangement links TRBV28 to TRBJ1-4, with D hard to call. V lost 6 bases, J lost 0 bases, and 8 bases lay in between. Germline CDR1 reads MDHEN; CDR2 reads SYDVKM. The CDR3 has 14 amino acids. CDR3 sequence: CASSPAATNEKLFF. In nucleotides, the CDR3 is TGTGCCAGCAGCCCCGCCGCAACTAATGAAAAACTGTTTTTT.

The chain employs TRBV27 and TRBJ2-1, with 11 positions matching TRBD2. Germline CDR1 and CDR2: MNHEY and SMNVEV (reference sequence). This CDR3 region has 16 residues. The V segment lost 2 bases and the J segment 7 bases; nucleotides outside the gene matches: 7. CDR3 in DNA: TGTGCCAGCAGTTTACTGTCTAGCGGGGGGCAGAATGAGCAGTTCTTC. Translating it yields CASSLLSSGGQNEQFF.

This clonotype was counted ten times or more. The chain combines TRBV15 with TRBJ1-4; no clear D. The CDR3 contains 14 residues. The germline CDR1 and CDR2 sequences are LNHNV and YYDKDF (reference sequence). V was cut by 6 bases and J by 0 bases, with 8 bases left in between. CDR3 residues: CATSASATNEKLFF. The CDR3 bases are TGTGCCACCAGTGCGAGTGCAACTAATGAAAAACTGTTTTTT.

This clonotype occurred a few times. The chain links TRBV28 to TRBJ1-6; the match to TRBD1 covers 10 bases. The CDR3 spans 15 residues. Germline CDR1 MDHEN, CDR2 SYDVKM. The V gene end was trimmed by 2 bases and the J gene end by 7 bases; junction bases not matched to a gene: 2. Here the CDR3 reads CASSLDRGPNSPLHF. CDR3 DNA sequence: TGTGCCAGCAGTTTAGACAGGGGGCCGAATTCACCCCTCCACTTT.

This clonotype was counted ten times or more. The chain is built from TRBV2 and TRBJ2-1; 10 nucleotides align to TRBD2. Germline CDR1 is SNHLY and CDR2 is FYNNEI. CDR3 length: 15 amino acids. V lost 5 bases to trimming and J lost 8 bases; unmatched junction nucleotides: 9. CDR3 sequence reads: CASSPTSGIFYEQFF. The CDR3 nucleotides read TGTGCCAGCAGTCCAACTAGCGGGATTTTCTATGAGCAGTTCTTC.

The table lists this clonotype with a few counts. No DNA is shown, since the ends of the CDR3 on it are uncertain; the CDR3 is the one TCRdb lists. V and J are TRBV29-1 and TRBJ2-7; TRBD1 is the table's D call, not checked against the DNA. Germline CDR1 SQVTM, CDR2 ANQGSEA. 15 amino acids form the CDR3, both terminal residues included. CDR3 loop: CSVGPGTESPYERYF.

A word on this clonotype: This may stem from a read error, because a much larger clone lies one nucleotide away. The CDR3 spells CAISESGSSGNTVYF. The DNA of the CDR3 is TGTGCCATCAGTGAGTCGGGCAGCTCTGGAAACACCGTATATTTT. The chain uses TRBV10-3 and TRBJ1-3; D gene ambiguous. The CDR3 is 15 amino acids. Looked up from germline, CDR1 is ENHRY and CDR2 is SYGVKD.

The J gene is TRBJ2-5, the V gene TRBV11-3; tentatively, D is TRBD1 or TRBD2 (5 bases each). Trimming removed 5 bases at V and 8 bases at J, with 18 bases between. Germline V lookup: CDR1 SGHNT, CDR2 YENEEA. This CDR3 is built from 14 residues. The CDR3 coding sequence is TGTGCCAGCAGCCAAGTGGGGCAGGGAGTAACCCAGTACTTC. The encoded protein is CASSQVGQGVTQYF.

This clonotype was recorded many times. This chain uses TRBV5-1 with TRBJ2-1; D might be TRBD1 (6 bases). The V gene's germline CDR1 is SGHRS and CDR2 YFSETQ. V lost 2 bases and J lost 6, with 12 bases in between. The CDR3 consists of 14 residues. The CDR3 spells CASSFTTGINEQFF. In DNA form, the CDR3 reads TGCGCCAGCAGCTTTACAACAGGGATCAATGAGCAGTTCTTC.

This clonotype has ten or more counts. J is TRBJ2-3 and V is TRBV2; D is unclear. Trimming removed 2 bases from V and 1 base from J, with 7 bases in between. The CDR3 extends over 14 amino acids. Germline values: CDR1 SNHLY, CDR2 FYNNEI. CDR3 in DNA: TGTGCCAGCAGTGAAATCCAGGGCACAGATACGCAGTATTTT. Its translation: CASSEIQGTDTQYF.